This passage covers 2 T cell receptor beta chains from one sample sequenced in a study of memory CD4+ T cells and cytomegalovirus serostatus. TCRdb keeps only in-frame clones here, not all; method: immunoSEQ multiplex PCR. The sample lists about 59,000 clones, roughly three quarters occurring once. Single viable CD3+CD4+CD8-CD45RO+ cells were sorted as the memory CD4+ T cells. Sequenced material: memory CD4+ T cells from blood. The receptors stem from an adult in good health and CMV-seronegative.

The chain links TRBV25-1 to TRBJ2-5; a weak D match, TRBD1 (5 bases). V was clipped by 3 bases and J by 1 base, with 9 bases between them. This CDR3 spans 14 amino acids. The germline gives CDR1 MGHDK, CDR2 SYGVNS. This CDR3 is CASSEPGFQETQYF. The CDR3 coding sequence is TGTGCCAGCAGTGAGCCAGGGTTCCAAGAGACCCAGTACTTC.

V and J are TRBV7-2 and TRBJ1-6, with a weak D call TRBD1 (6 bases). Germline-derived CDR1 and CDR2 are SGHTA and FQGNSA. The CDR3 spans 13 residues. Trimming removed 4 bases at V and 8 bases at J, with 9 bases between. CDR3: CASSSDSDSPLHF. The CDR3, as DNA: TGTGCCAGCAGCTCGGACAGCGATTCACCCCTCCACTTT.